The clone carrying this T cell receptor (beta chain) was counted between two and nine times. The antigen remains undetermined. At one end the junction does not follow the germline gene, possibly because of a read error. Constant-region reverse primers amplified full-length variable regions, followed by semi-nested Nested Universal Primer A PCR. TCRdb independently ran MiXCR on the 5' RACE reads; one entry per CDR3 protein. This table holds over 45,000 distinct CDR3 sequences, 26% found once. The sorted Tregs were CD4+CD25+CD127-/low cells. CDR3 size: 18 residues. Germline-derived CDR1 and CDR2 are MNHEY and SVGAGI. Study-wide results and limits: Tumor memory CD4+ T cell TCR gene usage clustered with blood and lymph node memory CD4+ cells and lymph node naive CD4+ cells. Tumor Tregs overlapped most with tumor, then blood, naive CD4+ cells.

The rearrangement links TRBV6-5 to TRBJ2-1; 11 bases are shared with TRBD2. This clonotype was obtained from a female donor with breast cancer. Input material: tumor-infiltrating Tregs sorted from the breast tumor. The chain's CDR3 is CASSSNSGRAVAYNKQFF. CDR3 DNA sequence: TGTGCCAGCAGTTCAAATAGCGGGAGGGCCGTTGCCTACAATAAGCAGTTCTTC.